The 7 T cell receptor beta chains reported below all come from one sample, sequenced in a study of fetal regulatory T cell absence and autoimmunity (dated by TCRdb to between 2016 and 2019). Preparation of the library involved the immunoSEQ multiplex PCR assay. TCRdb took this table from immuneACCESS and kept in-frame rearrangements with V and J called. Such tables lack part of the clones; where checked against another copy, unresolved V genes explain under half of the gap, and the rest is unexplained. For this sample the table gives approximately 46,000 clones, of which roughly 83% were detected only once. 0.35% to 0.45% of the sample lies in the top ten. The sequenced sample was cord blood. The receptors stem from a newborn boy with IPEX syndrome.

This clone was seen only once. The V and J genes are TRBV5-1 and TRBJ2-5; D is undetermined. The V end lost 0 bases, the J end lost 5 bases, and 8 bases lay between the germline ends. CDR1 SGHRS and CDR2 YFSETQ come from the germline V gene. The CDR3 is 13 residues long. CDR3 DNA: TGCGCCAGCAGCTTGGGTAGGAGTGAGACCCAGTACTTC. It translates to CASSLGRSETQYF.

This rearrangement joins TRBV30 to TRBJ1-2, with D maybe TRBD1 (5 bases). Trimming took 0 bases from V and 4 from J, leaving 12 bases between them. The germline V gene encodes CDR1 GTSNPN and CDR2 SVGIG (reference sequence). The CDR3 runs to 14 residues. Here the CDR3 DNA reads TGTGCCTGGAGTGTAGCCCGGGACGTCTATGGCTACACCTTC. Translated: CAWSVARDVYGYTF.

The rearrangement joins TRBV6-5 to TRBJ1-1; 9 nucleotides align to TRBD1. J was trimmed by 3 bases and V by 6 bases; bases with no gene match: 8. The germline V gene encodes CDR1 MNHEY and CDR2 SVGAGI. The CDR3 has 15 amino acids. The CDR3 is CASSPGTGRYTEAFF. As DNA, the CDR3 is TGTGCCAGCAGCCCCGGGACAGGGAGATACACTGAAGCTTTCTTT.

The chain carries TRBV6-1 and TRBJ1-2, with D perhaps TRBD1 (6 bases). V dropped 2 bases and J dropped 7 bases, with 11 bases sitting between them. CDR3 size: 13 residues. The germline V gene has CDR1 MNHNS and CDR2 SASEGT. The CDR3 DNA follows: TGTGCCAGCAGTGAATTAGGGGGGTTTGGCTACACCTTC. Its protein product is CASSELGGFGYTF.

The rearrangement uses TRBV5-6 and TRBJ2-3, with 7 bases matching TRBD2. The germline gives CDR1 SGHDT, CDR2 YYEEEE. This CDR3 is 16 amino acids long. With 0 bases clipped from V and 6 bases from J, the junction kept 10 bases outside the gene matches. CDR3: CASSLVLTSVGDTQYF. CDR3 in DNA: TGTGCCAGCAGCTTGGTCCTCACTAGCGTTGGGGATACGCAGTATTTT. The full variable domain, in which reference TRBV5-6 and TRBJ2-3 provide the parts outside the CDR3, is DAGVTQSPTHLIKTRGQQVTLRCSPKSGHDTVSWYQQALGQGPQFIFQYYEEEERQRGNFPDRFSGHQFPNYSSELNVNALLLGDSALYLCASSLVLTSVGDTQYFGPGTRLTVL.

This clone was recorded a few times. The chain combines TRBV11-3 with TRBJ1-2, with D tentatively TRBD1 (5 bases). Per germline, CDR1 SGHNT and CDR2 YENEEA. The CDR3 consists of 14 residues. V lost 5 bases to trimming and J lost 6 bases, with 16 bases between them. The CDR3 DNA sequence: TGTGCCAGCAGCATGCTTCCGACAGCCAATGGCTACACCTTC. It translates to CASSMLPTANGYTF.

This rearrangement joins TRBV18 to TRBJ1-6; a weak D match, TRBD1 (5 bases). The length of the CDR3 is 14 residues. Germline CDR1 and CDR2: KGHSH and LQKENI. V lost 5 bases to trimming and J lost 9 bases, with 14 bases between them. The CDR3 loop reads CASSSVEQGSPLHF. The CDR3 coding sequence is TGTGCCAGCTCATCAGTGGAGCAGGGTTCACCCCTCCACTTT.